This is a list of T cell receptor beta chains from one sample in a study of blood T cell repertoires in COVID-19. Profiled with immunoSEQ multiplex PCR; TCRdb holds only in-frame clones, not every one. Here the sample spans about 440,000 clones, roughly 91% being singletons. Sequencing was carried out using PBMCs or T cells enriched from blood (not recorded which). Receptors were obtained from a man between 18 and 29 years old who had recovered from COVID-19. CDR3s include the opening cysteine and the closing phenylalanine or tryptophan. The D gene is left open where the match is weak. Clone size, where shown, is once, few, many, or a class for clones that have expanded.

>NA|TRBJ1-4|TRBV27|NA
TGTGCCAGCAGGGAAGGCGTCTTAGAGGAAAATGAAAAACTGTTTTTT
CASREGVLEENEKLFF
>NA|TRBJ1-1|TRBV3-1/TRBV3-2|TRBD1
TGTGCCAGCAGCCAAGTGACAGGGGACACTGAAGCTTTCTTT
CASSQVTGDTEAFF
>NA|TRBJ2-1|TRBV7-3|NA
TGTGCCAGCAGCTTAATGACTAGTACCATAAGGGGTGAGCAGTTCTTC
CASSLMTSTIRGEQFF
>once|TRBJ1-1|TRBV5-4|NA
TGTGCCAGCAGCCGAGGGACACCCATCCAGAACACTGAAGCTTTCTTT
CASSRGTPIQNTEAFF
>NA|TRBJ1-6|TRBV19|TRBD1
TGTGCCAGTAGTATCCGGAGCCACAACAGGGGCTCCTATAATTCACCCCTCCACTTT
CASSIRSHNRGSYNSPLHF
>NA|TRBJ2-7|TRBV12-2|NA
TGTGCAAGTCGCCCTCTTCGGACAGGGGGCTTCTACGAGCAGTACTTC
CASRPLRTGGFYEQYF
>NA|TRBJ2-7|TRBV6-5|TRBD2
TGTGCCAGCAGTTACTCTTCTAGCGGGGGGTACGAGCAGTACTTC
CASSYSSSGGYEQYF
>few|TRBJ1-1|TRBV3-1/TRBV3-2|NA
TGTGCCAGCAGACAGGGCAACACTGAAGCTTTCTTT
CASRQGNTEAFF
>NA|TRBJ2-4|TRBV28|TRBD1
TGTGCCAGTAGAACAGGGGGCCTAGCCAAAAACATTCAGTACTTC
CASRTGGLAKNIQYF
>NA|TRBJ2-1|TRBV7-7|NA
TGTGCCAGCAGCTTAGGGGGCGGCTCCTACAATGAGCAGTTCTTC
CASSLGGGSYNEQFF
>NA|TRBJ1-1|TRBV6-5|NA
TGTGCCAGCAAGTCAGGGATGAACACTGAAGCTTTCTTT
CASKSGMNTEAFF
>NA|TRBJ2-7|TRBV7-2|NA
TGTGCCAGCAGCTTAGCCAGGCTCTCCTACGAGCAGTACTTC
CASSLARLSYEQYF
>once|TRBJ1-2|TRBV19|NA
TGTGCCAGTAGCCTCTCTGCGGGGGGCGACTATGGCTACACCTTC
CASSLSAGGDYGYTF
>NA|TRBJ2-3|TRBV5-1|TRBD2
TGCGCCAGCAGCTTGGACGGGGGGAGGGCAGATACGCAGTATTTT
CASSLDGGRADTQYF
>NA|TRBJ1-2|TRBV2|TRBD1
TGTGCCAGCAGCGCCTGGACAGGGGGGTATGGCTACACCTTC
CASSAWTGGYGYTF
>NA|TRBJ1-1|TRBV6-5|NA
TGTGCCAGCAGTTACTCAGGTGGTGGAGTCGTCACTGAAGCTTTCTTT
CASSYSGGGVVTEAFF
>NA|TRBJ2-2|TRBV28|NA
TGTGCCAGCAGTGACTCTATCACCGGGGAGCTGTTTTTT
CASSDSITGELFF
>NA|TRBJ1-2|TRBV15|NA
TGTGCCACCAGCAAAGGGCTAATAGGTGACAGCGGGAGGTATGGCTACACCTTC
CATSKGLIGDSGRYGYTF
>NA|TRBJ1-6|TRBV28|TRBD1
TGTGCCACCCGGGGACAGAACCCTTCACCCCTCCACTTT
CATRGQNPSPLHF
>once|TRBJ2-7|TRBV18|NA
TGTGCCAGCTCTCCCGGGACAACTGAGACCTACGAGCAGTACTTC
CASSPGTTETYEQYF
>NA|TRBJ1-1|TRBV27|NA
TGTGCCAGCAGTTTCGGACAGCCCTATGAAGCTTTCTTT
CASSFGQPYEAFF
>NA|TRBJ2-7|TRBV7-6|TRBD1
TGTGCCAGCAGCTTAGATTCAGGGACAGGGAGCGAGCAGTACTTC
CASSLDSGTGSEQYF
>NA|TRBJ2-3|TRBV28|TRBD2
TGTGCCAGCACGACTAGCGGAAGCACAGATACGCAGTATTTT
CASTTSGSTDTQYF
>NA|TRBJ2-5|TRBV18|TRBD2
TGTGCCAGCTCACCACCGGGGACTAGCGGGCCACAAGAGACCCAGTACTTC
CASSPPGTSGPQETQYF
>NA|TRBJ1-2|TRBV28|TRBD1
TGTGCCAGCAGTCAACCCGGGACAGGGACCTATGGCTACACCTTC
CASSQPGTGTYGYTF
>NA|TRBJ2-1|TRBV27|NA
TGTGCCAGCAGTTTCGCAGGGACCTACAATGAGCAGTTCTTC
CASSFAGTYNEQFF
>NA|TRBJ1-1|TRBV19|NA
TGTGCCAGTAGTACCCTGGGGGCCGTTATGAACACTGAAGCTTTCTTT
CASSTLGAVMNTEAFF
>NA|TRBJ1-5|TRBV19|NA
TGTGCCAGTAGTCGTGACAGGTGGAATCAGCCCCAGCATTTT
CASSRDRWNQPQHF
>NA|TRBJ1-2|TRBV19|NA
TGTGCCAGTTCTAGACAGGCATATGGCTACACCTTC
CASSRQAYGYTF
>NA|TRBJ2-2|TRBV5-5|TRBD1
TGTGCCAGCAGTGACAGGGTTGAGAACACCGGGGAGCTGTTTTTT
CASSDRVENTGELFF
>few|TRBJ1-1|TRBV24-1|NA
TGTGCCAAACCGCGGGGGAACACTGAAGCTTTCTTT
CAKPRGNTEAFF
>NA|TRBJ2-2|TRBV5-1|NA
TGCGCCAGCAGCTCGCAGTACCTGAACACCGGGGAGCTGTTTTTT
CASSSQYLNTGELFF
>NA|TRBJ1-2|TRBV14|TRBD1
TGTGCCAGCAGCCAAAAGGACAGGGATGGCTATGGCTACACCTTC
CASSQKDRDGYGYTF
>NA|TRBJ2-7|TRBV5-1|NA
TGCGCCAGCAGCCTCCTACAGGGACGATCCTACGAGCAGTACTTC
CASSLLQGRSYEQYF
>NA|TRBJ2-3|TRBV6-1|TRBD2
TGTGCCAGCAGTGAAACTCCGGGACTAGCGGGGGGACCCCCTAGCACAGATACGCAGTATTTT
CASSETPGLAGGPPSTDTQYF
>NA|TRBJ1-1|TRBV15|TRBD1
TGTGCCACCAGCAGAGAACTGGGACAGGGCTTAGCTGAAGCTTTCTTT
CATSRELGQGLAEAFF
>NA|TRBJ1-5|TRBV28|NA
TGTGCCAGCAGTTTGGCGAGGAATCAGCCCCAGCATTTT
CASSLARNQPQHF
>NA|TRBJ1-2|TRBV5-8|TRBD1
TGTGCCAGCAGCTTGGCAGCGAGGACAGGGGGGATCTATGGCTACACCTTC
CASSLAARTGGIYGYTF
>NA|TRBJ2-5|TRBV15|NA
TGTGCCACCAGCAGCCACAGGGGGGGTTCGGAGACCCAGTACTTC
CATSSHRGGSETQYF
>NA|TRBJ1-2|TRBV9|NA
TGTGCCAGCAGCGTAGATGGAGGATCGGGCTATGGCTACACCTTC
CASSVDGGSGYGYTF
>NA|TRBJ1-6|TRBV20-1|NA
TGCAGTGCTAGTTATGAGGCATTTTCACCCCTCCACTTT
CSASYEAFSPLHF
>NA|TRBJ2-7|TRBV4-1|TRBD1
TGCGCCAGCAGCCAAGGACAGGGTGGAGAGCAGTACTTC
CASSQGQGGEQYF
>NA|TRBJ2-4|TRBV30|TRBD1
TGTGCCTGGAGTGATTCCGGGACAGGGTATCACATTCAGTACTTC
CAWSDSGTGYHIQYF
>NA|TRBJ1-5|TRBV19|TRBD1
TGTGCCGGAAGCCTCCGACCGGGACAGGGTGGCAATCAGCCCCAGCATTTT
CAGSLRPGQGGNQPQHF
>NA|TRBJ2-2|TRBV2|NA
TGTGCCAGTGGAGGCATAAAGACAACCGGGGAGCTGTTTTTT
CASGGIKTTGELFF
>NA|TRBJ1-1|TRBV5-1|NA
TGCGCCAGCAGCTTGGTCCCTGTATCAGGGAACCCTGAAGCTTTCTTT
CASSLVPVSGNPEAFF
>NA|TRBJ1-5|TRBV19|NA
TGTGCCAGTAGTATTCAATTGAATCAGCCCCAGCATTTT
CASSIQLNQPQHF
>NA|TRBJ2-7|TRBV10-1|NA
TGCGCCAGCAGTGAGACAGGGGGGGACTACGAGCAGTACTTC
CASSETGGDYEQYF
>NA|TRBJ1-5|TRBV25-1|TRBD1
TGTGCCAGCAGTCTCCCAGGGGGTCAGCCCCAGCATTTT
CASSLPGGQPQHF